The 2 T cell receptor beta chains reported below all come from one sample, sequenced in a study of neoadjuvant anti-PD-1 for oral cavity cancer. Sequenced by immunoSEQ multiplex PCR; TCRdb stores in-frame clones only, minus some. The sample records around 24,000 clones, about 27% being singletons. Noted time point: after neoadjuvant nivolumab, at surgical resection. The sample in question was tumor tissue, obtained after nivolumab (anti-PD-1) treatment. These receptor sequences come from a person aged 35 to 85 with oral cavity squamous cell carcinoma.

The chain is built from TRBV5-1 and TRBJ2-7; D call uncertain. Germline CDR1 SGHRS, CDR2 YFSETQ. The CDR3 runs 13 residues. V lost 2 bases and J lost 3, with 9 bases in between. CDR3 nucleotides: TGCGCCAGCAGCTTAGGCGGCGACTACGAGCAGTACTTC. It specifies CASSLGGDYEQYF.

The J gene is TRBJ2-7, the V gene TRBV7-6; D is ambiguous. Per the germline V gene, CDR1 is SGHVS and CDR2 is FNYEAQ. CDR3 length: 14 amino acids. Deletions cut 1 base from V and 2 bases from J, with 9 bases between. For the CDR3, the DNA is TGTGCCAGCAGCTTAGGTGGGGAAACCTACGAGCAGTACTTC. Its protein is CASSLGGETYEQYF.